Sequencing of this TCR beta chain was carried out in a study of T-cell reconstitution after alpha-beta-depleted transplantation in children. Study-level results: Surviving recipient T cells and thymic progenitors underlay high day-60 TCRbeta diversity in some patients. Where alpha-beta T cells came from about two months after transplant was reportedly several hundred expanded graft clones. By one year post-transplant, T-cell counts and diversity largely arose from T cells that were newly produced.

The library targeted TCRbeta and was prepared with unique molecular identifiers. TCRdb reprocessed the PCR reads with MiXCR, giving one entry per CDR3 protein. This repertoire shows about 120,000 distinct CDR3 sequences, roughly 23% found once; its top ten account for 10% to 13%. The germline V and J ends were trimmed by 1 base and 2 bases, with 3 bases remaining between them. The CDR3 covers 13 residues. In germline, CDR1 is LGHNA, CDR2 YNFKEQ. To note about this clonotype: As yet, its antigen is unknown.

This specimen consisted of PBMCs, mostly from graft donor cells, obtained 180 days after TCRalphabeta/CD19-depleted stem cell transplant. This chain joins TRBV4-2 and TRBJ1-5; D ambiguous. This receptor was obtained from a male patient under 10 years old who had a stem cell transplant for chronic granulomatous disease, so the T cells may come from the graft donor. CDR3 in DNA: TGTGCCAGCAGCCAAGCCCGCAATCAGCCCCAGCATTTT. This sequence encodes CASSQARNQPQHF.